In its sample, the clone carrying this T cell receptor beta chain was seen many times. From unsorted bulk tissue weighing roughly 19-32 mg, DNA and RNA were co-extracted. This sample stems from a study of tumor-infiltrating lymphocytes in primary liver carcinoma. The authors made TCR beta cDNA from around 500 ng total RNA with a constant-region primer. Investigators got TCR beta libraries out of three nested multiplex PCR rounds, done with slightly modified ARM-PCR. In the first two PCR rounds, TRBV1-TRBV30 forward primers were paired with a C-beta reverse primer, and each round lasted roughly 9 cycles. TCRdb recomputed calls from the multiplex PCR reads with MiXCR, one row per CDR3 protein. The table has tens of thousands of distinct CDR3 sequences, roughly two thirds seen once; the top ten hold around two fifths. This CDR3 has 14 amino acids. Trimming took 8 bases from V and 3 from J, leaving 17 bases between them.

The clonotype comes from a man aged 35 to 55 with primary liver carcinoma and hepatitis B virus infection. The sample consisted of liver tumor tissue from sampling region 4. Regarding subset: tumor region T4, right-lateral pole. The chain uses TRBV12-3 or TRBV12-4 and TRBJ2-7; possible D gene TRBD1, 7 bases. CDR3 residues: CASAKGGQFYEQYF. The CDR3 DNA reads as TGTGCCAGCGCCAAGGGGGGACAGTTCTACGAGCAGTACTTC.